The next 17 T cell receptor beta chains were all read from a single sample in a study of blood T cells in healthy people across ages. Sample-barcoded 5' priming and a J-beta primer mix drove a second PCR of roughly 6 to 12 cycles. TCRdb reanalysed the 5' RACE reads using MiXCR and keeps one entry per CDR3 protein. The data contain 500,000 to 700,000 distinct CDR3 sequences, approximately 30% of them seen just once; the ten biggest clones take up less than 20%. The sample was blood. The origin of the receptors is a woman of 80 years or more in good health.

This clonotype appeared a few times. A much larger clone sits a single nucleotide away, making a read error possible. This chain joins TRBV9 and TRBJ2-1; 10 bases align to TRBD2. The J call may be incorrect, as the DNA end agrees better with TRBJ2-7. The germline gives CDR1 SGDLS, CDR2 YYNGEE. The length of the CDR3 is 17 residues. DNA of the CDR3: TGTGCCAGCAGCGTAGGGGCTAGCGGGAGCTCCTACAATGAGCAGTACTTC. It is translated as CASSVGASGSSYNEQYF.

Ten or more counts support this clonotype. This sequence joins TRBV20-1 and TRBJ2-1; 14 nucleotides align to TRBD2. The V gene end was trimmed by 3 bases and the J gene end by 8 bases; junction bases not matched to a gene: 9. The CDR3 loop spans 16 amino acids. Looked up from germline, CDR1 is DFQATT and CDR2 is SNEGSKA (reference sequence). The CDR3 DNA is TGCAGTGCTAGCAAGACTAGCGGGGGGGGTAAGGATGAGCAGTTCTTC. Encoded protein: CSASKTSGGGKDEQFF.

The CDR3 region is CSVERRDCGYTF. The CDR3 DNA is TGCAGCGTTGAACGCAGGGACTGTGGTTACACCTTC. This chain uses TRBV29-1 with TRBJ1-2, with TRBD1 as a possible D gene (5 bases). V lost 2 bases and J 11 bases, leaving 15 bases between the germline ends. Germline V gene data show CDR1 as SQVTM and CDR2 as ANQGSEA. The CDR3 runs to 12 residues. Together with reference TRBV29-1 and TRBJ1-2, the CDR3 gives the full variable domain: SAVISQKPSRDICQRGTSLTIQCQVDSQVTMMFWYRQQPGQSLTLIATANQGSEATYESGFVIDKFPISRPNLTFSTLTVSNMSPEDSSIYLCSVERRDCGYTFGSGTRLTVV.

There are many counts of this clonotype. The chain combines TRBV7-2 with TRBJ2-1; the match to TRBD1 covers 8 bases. This CDR3 region has 17 residues. The V gene's germline CDR1 is SGHTA and CDR2 FQGNSA. V dropped 5 bases and J dropped 6; count of bases not matched to a gene: 15. This chain's CDR3 is CASSLRLDRGRANEQFF. The DNA of the CDR3 is TGTGCCAGCAGCCTACGCCTCGACAGGGGTAGGGCCAATGAGCAGTTCTTC.

This clonotype occurred many times. The chain uses TRBV5-1 and TRBJ2-7; 7 bases agree with TRBD1. V lost 1 base to trimming and J lost 3 bases; unmatched junction nucleotides: 4. Germline V CDR1 and CDR2: SGHRS, YFSETQ. The CDR3 is made up of 14 amino acids. DNA for the CDR3: TGCGCCAGCAGCTTGAATGCAGGGGGCTACGAGCAGTACTTC. Protein sequence: CASSLNAGGYEQYF.

This clonotype was detected ten times or more. V usage is TRBV6-5 and J usage is TRBJ1-2; 7 bases agree with TRBD1. Germline V gene data show CDR1 as MNHEY and CDR2 as SVGAGI. V gave up 0 bases and J gave up 7 bases; unmatched junction bases: 5. The CDR3 runs 14 residues. The CDR3 loop is CASSYSRGDSGYTF. For the CDR3, the DNA is TGTGCCAGCAGTTACTCCAGGGGGGATAGTGGCTACACCTTC.

This clonotype has just a few counts. CDR3 DNA: TGTGCCAGCAGCTCCTCAGAGGTCTTGAACACTGAAGCTTTCTTT. Its translation: CASSSSEVLNTEAFF. This chain links TRBV7-8 with TRBJ1-1; D unresolved. Trimming left V 4 bases short and J 0 bases short, with 12 bases between. CDR3 length: 15 residues. Looked up from germline, CDR1 is SGHVS and CDR2 is FQNEAQ.

J is TRBJ2-2 and V is TRBV30; unclear D gene. Trimming cost V 2 bases and J 1 base, with 5 bases left between them. Germline CDR1 GTSNPN, CDR2 SVGIG (reference sequence). The CDR3 is made up of 13 amino acids. CDR3 in amino acids: CAWSRQNTGELFF. DNA of the CDR3: TGTGCCTGGAGTCGACAGAACACCGGGGAGCTGTTTTTT.

This clonotype was found many times. J is TRBJ2-7 and V is TRBV2, with D possibly being TRBD1 or TRBD2 (6 bases each). V was shortened by 8 bases and J by 1 base, with 12 bases between the two germline ends. Germline CDR1 reads SNHLY; CDR2 reads FYNNEI. This CDR3 spans 13 amino acids. The CDR3 reads CASSRGESYEQYF. The CDR3 bases are TGTGCCAGCTCTAGGGGGGAATCCTACGAGCAGTACTTC.

This clonotype was picked up many times. The chain recombines TRBV6-2 or TRBV6-3 with TRBJ2-3; D tentatively reads TRBD1 or TRBD2 (5 bases each). CDR1 is MNHEY and CDR2 is SVGEGT in the germline V gene. Trimming removed 5 bases at V and 8 bases at J, with 20 bases between. The CDR3 sequence is 15 residues long. As DNA, the CDR3 is TGTGCCAGCAGTCAGACGGGACCACCACACCGTACGCAGTATTTT. This sequence encodes CASSQTGPPHRTQYF.

This clonotype was observed many times. The gene calls are TRBV2 and TRBJ1-2, with TRBD1 identical over 8 bases. Germline trimming cut 6 bases from V and 4 bases from J; bases unmatched to any gene: 10. CDR1 and CDR2 (germline): SNHLY, FYNNEI. The CDR3 loop spans 15 amino acids. CDR3 in amino acids: CASRTPTGVLYGYTF. The DNA for the CDR3 is TGTGCCAGCAGGACACCGACAGGGGTTCTCTATGGCTACACCTTC.

This clonotype was counted ten times or more. The gene calls are TRBV7-3 and TRBJ2-1; 12 nucleotides line up with TRBD1. This CDR3 comprises 18 residues. V dropped 0 bases and J dropped 6; count of bases not matched to a gene: 9. Germline V lookup: CDR1 SGHTA, CDR2 FQGTGA. The CDR3 loop is CASSLTGTGGSTGNEQFF. The CDR3 DNA follows: TGTGCCAGCAGCTTAACAGGGACAGGGGGCTCTACTGGCAATGAGCAGTTCTTC.

About this clonotype itself: At one boundary the junction diverges from the germline segment, which might be a read error. The chain employs TRBV11-2 and TRBJ2-1, with TRBD2 as a possible D gene (6 bases). This CDR3 has 17 amino acids. Germline-derived CDR1 and CDR2 are SGHAT and FQNNGV. CDR3 loop: CASIVGRGVGSYNEPFF. CDR3 in DNA: TGTGCCAGCATTGTCGGGCGGGGAGTTGGGTCCTACAATGAGCCGTTCTTC.

To note about this clonotype: It may be a read error: a sequence one base away is much more abundant. The V gene is TRBV12-3 or TRBV12-4, the J gene TRBJ1-1; 9 nucleotides line up with TRBD1. V shed 2 bases and J 6 bases; nucleotides not matched to a gene: 7. This CDR3 is 15 amino acids long. For the CDR3, the DNA is TGTGCCAGCAGTTTACAGGACAGGGGATGTGCTGAAGCTTTCTTT. Translation: CASSLQDRGCAEAFF.

This clonotype came up many times. V gene TRBV6-5 combines with J gene TRBJ1-1; 12 bases are shared with TRBD1. Trimming took 5 bases from V and 6 from J; bases not matched to a gene: 13. CDR3 length: 17 amino acids. Germline V CDR1 and CDR2: MNHEY, SVGAGI. This CDR3 is CASSRPGTGGILAEAFF. CDR3 nucleotide sequence: TGTGCCAGCAGTCGACCCGGGACAGGGGGCATCCTAGCTGAAGCTTTCTTT.

Comments on this clonotype: Given a much more abundant clone one base away, this may be a read error. CDR3 nucleotides: TGTGCCGGCAGTGTCTCGCGGGGGGGCCTAGAGACCCAGTACTTC. Its protein product is CAGSVSRGGLETQYF. The chain links TRBV7-2 to TRBJ2-5; 9 nucleotides agree with TRBD2. This CDR3 region has 15 residues. The germline V gene has CDR1 SGHTA and CDR2 FQGNSA.

CDR3 region: CASSLLGAQETQFF. The CDR3 DNA reads TGTGCCAGCAGTTTATTAGGGGCACAAGAGACCCAGTTCTTC. The V and J genes are TRBV27 and TRBJ2-5; tentative D call: TRBD1 (5 bases). The J call may be mistaken, given a closer DNA end match to TRBJ2-1. The CDR3 covers 14 residues. Germline V gene data show CDR1 as MNHEY and CDR2 as SMNVEV (reference sequence).